These T cell receptor beta chains were read from a single sample in a study of blood T cell repertoires in COVID-19. Assay used: immunoSEQ multiplex PCR; TCRdb lists only in-frame clones, some missing. The repertoire holds approximately 230,000 clones, with approximately 82% as singletons. Input material: peripheral blood. The receptor source for this set is a man older than 75 with acute or convalescent COVID-19. CDR3s include the opening cysteine and the closing phenylalanine or tryptophan. The D gene is left open where the match is weak. Size values are once, few and many counts, or a class for expanded clones, and some rows have none.

size,V,D,J,CDR3,DNA
.,TRBV10-3,.,TRBJ1-1,CAISTARNTEAFF,TGTGCCATCAGTACAGCACGGAACACTGAAGCTTTCTTT
.,TRBV7-9,TRBD2,TRBJ2-3,CASSPSGGVDTQYF,TGTGCCAGCAGCCCTAGCGGGGGGGTGGATACGCAGTATTTT
few,TRBV27,TRBD2,TRBJ2-5,CASSSGTSGRLRFTQYF,TGTGCCAGCAGTTCAGGGACTAGCGGGAGGCTCCGATTTACCCAGTACTTC
.,TRBV2,TRBD2,TRBJ2-5,CASSVERGIQETQYF,TGTGCCAGCAGTGTCGAGCGGGGTATCCAAGAGACCCAGTACTTC
.,TRBV18,.,TRBJ1-3,CASSLETVGNTIYF,TGTGCCAGCTCACTCGAGACAGTGGGAAACACCATATATTTT
.,TRBV10-1,.,TRBJ1-3,CASSDRVSGNTIYF,TGCGCCAGCAGTGATCGGGTCTCTGGAAACACCATATATTTT
.,TRBV18,TRBD2,TRBJ2-3,CASSPLPSGALDTQYF,TGTGCCAGCTCACCACTTCCTAGCGGGGCCCTAGATACGCAGTATTTT
.,TRBV5-1,.,TRBJ2-6,CASNLIDSGANVLTF,TGCGCCAGCAATTTGATAGACTCTGGGGCCAACGTCCTGACTTTC
once,TRBV3-1/TRBV3-2,.,TRBJ2-2,CASSPRGNTGELFF,TGTGCCAGCAGTCCAAGGGGGAACACCGGGGAGCTGTTTTTT
.,TRBV11-3,.,TRBJ2-5,CASSLGSQPQETQYF,TGTGCCAGCAGCTTAGGTAGCCAACCTCAAGAGACCCAGTACTTC
.,TRBV3-1/TRBV3-2,TRBD1,TRBJ2-2,CASSHRADRGTGELFF,TGTGCCAGCAGCCACCGCGCGGACAGGGGTACCGGGGAGCTGTTTTTT
.,TRBV11-3,.,TRBJ1-3,CASSLGGQRAGNTIYF,TGTGCCAGCAGCTTAGGAGGACAGCGTGCGGGAAACACCATATATTTT
.,TRBV11-3,TRBD2,TRBJ2-3,CASSLGSGGPPDTQYF,TGTGCCAGCAGCTTAGGATCGGGGGGGCCACCAGATACGCAGTATTTT
.,TRBV5-1,TRBD2,TRBJ2-7,CASSAASGGHDEQYF,TGCGCCAGCAGCGCCGCTAGCGGGGGCCACGACGAGCAGTACTTC
.,TRBV18,TRBD1,TRBJ1-5,CASSQTGDQPQHF,TGTGCCAGCTCACAGACAGGGGATCAGCCCCAGCATTTT
.,TRBV7-9,TRBD1,TRBJ2-3,CASSRTGTPEGNTQYF,TGTGCCAGCAGCAGGACAGGGACGCCAGAGGGAAATACGCAGTATTTT
.,TRBV6-5,.,TRBJ1-2,CASSYLPSRGYTF,TGTGCCAGCAGTTACCTTCCATCCCGGGGCTACACCTTC
.,TRBV3-1/TRBV3-2,TRBD1,TRBJ2-3,CASSHRTGRTDTQYF,TGTGCCAGCAGCCATCGGACAGGGCGCACAGATACGCAGTATTTT
.,TRBV5-1,TRBD2,TRBJ2-7,CASSATSGRAYEQYF,TGCGCCAGCAGCGCAACTAGCGGGAGGGCCTACGAGCAGTACTTC
few,TRBV19,.,TRBJ1-2,CASSSTGGYTF,TGTGCCAGTAGTAGCACAGGCGGCTACACCTTC
.,TRBV7-3,.,TRBJ2-6,CASSYHWTSGANVLTF,TGTGCCAGCAGCTACCATTGGACATCTGGGGCCAACGTCCTGACTTTC
.,TRBV10-1,.,TRBJ2-3,CASSASGRAGDTQYF,TGCGCCAGCAGTGCCTCGGGCAGGGCTGGGGATACGCAGTATTTT
.,TRBV27,TRBD1,TRBJ1-6,CASSPDRVDNSPLHF,TGTGCCAGCAGTCCGGACAGGGTGGATAATTCACCCCTCCACTTT
.,TRBV28,.,TRBJ2-5,CATQQETQYF,TGTGCCACCCAGCAAGAGACCCAGTACTTC
.,TRBV5-4,TRBD2,TRBJ2-3,CASSSLAGGRTDTQYF,TGTGCCAGCAGCTCACTAGCGGGAGGCCGCACAGATACGCAGTATTTT
once,TRBV4-1,.,TRBJ2-7,CASSRPGHHANSLSYEQYF,TGCGCCAGCAGCAGACCGGGACACCACGCCAACTCTCTCTCCTACGAGCAGTACTTC
.,TRBV27,.,TRBJ2-7,CASSLVAGERYEQYF,TGTGCCAGCAGTTTAGTGGCAGGGGAAAGATACGAGCAGTACTTC
.,TRBV30,.,TRBJ2-7,CAWTEEVAYEQYF,TGTGCCTGGACGGAGGAGGTAGCCTACGAGCAGTACTTC
.,TRBV6-6,TRBD2,TRBJ2-1,CASKHGTIPYNEQFF,TGTGCCAGCAAACACGGGACTATCCCCTACAATGAGCAGTTCTTC
.,TRBV4-1,TRBD2,TRBJ2-5,CASSQSGGAIGETQYF,TGCGCCAGCAGCCAGAGCGGGGGGGCGATTGGGGAGACCCAGTACTTC